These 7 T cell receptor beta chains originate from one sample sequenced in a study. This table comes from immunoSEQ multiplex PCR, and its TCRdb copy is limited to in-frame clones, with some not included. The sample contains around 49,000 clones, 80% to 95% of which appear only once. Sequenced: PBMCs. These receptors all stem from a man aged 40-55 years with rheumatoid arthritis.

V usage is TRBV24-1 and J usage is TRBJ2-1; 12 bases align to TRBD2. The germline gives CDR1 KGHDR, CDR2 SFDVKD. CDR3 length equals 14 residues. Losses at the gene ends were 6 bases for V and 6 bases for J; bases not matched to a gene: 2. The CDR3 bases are TGTGCCACCAGTCTAGCGGGAGGGCCCAATGAGCAGTTCTTC. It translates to CATSLAGGPNEQFF.

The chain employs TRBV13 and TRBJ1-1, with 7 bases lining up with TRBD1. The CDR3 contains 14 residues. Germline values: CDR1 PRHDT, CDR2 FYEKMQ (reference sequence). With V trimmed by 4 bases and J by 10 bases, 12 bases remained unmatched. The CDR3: CASSSPEGAVRAFF. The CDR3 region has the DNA TGTGCCAGCAGCTCCCCCGAGGGGGCGGTGAGAGCTTTCTTT.

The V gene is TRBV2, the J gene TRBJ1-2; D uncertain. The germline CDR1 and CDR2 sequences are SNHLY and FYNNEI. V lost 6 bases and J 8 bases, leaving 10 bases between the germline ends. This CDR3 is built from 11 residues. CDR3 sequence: CASRVAAGYTF. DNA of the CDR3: TGTGCCAGCAGGGTCGCCGCGGGCTACACCTTC.

DNA for the CDR3: TGTGCCAGCAGCTTAGATCAAGGACTGGGTAGCAATCAGCCCCAGCATTTT. Translated, it gives CASSLDQGLGSNQPQHF. The V and J genes are TRBV11-2 and TRBJ1-5, with D unresolved. Per the germline V gene, CDR1 is SGHAT and CDR2 is FQNNGV. This CDR3 has 17 amino acids. Deletions cut 0 bases from V and 0 bases from J, with 12 bases between.

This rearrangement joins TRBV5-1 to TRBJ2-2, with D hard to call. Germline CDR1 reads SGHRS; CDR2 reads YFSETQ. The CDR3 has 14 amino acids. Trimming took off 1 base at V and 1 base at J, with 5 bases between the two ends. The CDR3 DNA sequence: TGCGCCAGCAGCTTGCTACAGAACACCGGGGAGCTGTTTTTT. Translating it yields CASSLLQNTGELFF.

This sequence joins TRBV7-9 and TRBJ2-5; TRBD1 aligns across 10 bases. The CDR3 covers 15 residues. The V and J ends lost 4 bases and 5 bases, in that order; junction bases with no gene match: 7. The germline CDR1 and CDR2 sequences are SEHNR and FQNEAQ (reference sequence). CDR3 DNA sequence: TGTGCCAGCAGCTCACCGGGACAGGGGTCGGAGACCCAGTACTTC. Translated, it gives CASSSPGQGSETQYF.

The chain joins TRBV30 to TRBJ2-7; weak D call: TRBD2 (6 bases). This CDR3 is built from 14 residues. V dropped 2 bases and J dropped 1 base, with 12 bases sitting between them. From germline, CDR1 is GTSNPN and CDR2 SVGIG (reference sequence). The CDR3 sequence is CAWSPLGGSYEQYF. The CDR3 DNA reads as TGTGCCTGGAGTCCCCTGGGGGGATCCTACGAGCAGTACTTC. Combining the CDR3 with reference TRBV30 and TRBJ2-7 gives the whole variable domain SQTIHQWPATLVQPVGSPLSLECTVEGTSNPNLYWYRQAAGRGLQLLFYSVGIGQISSEVPQNLSASRPQDRQFILSSKKLLLSDSGFYLCAWSPLGGSYEQYFGPGTRLTVT.